This TCR beta chain was sequenced during a study of beta chain features in type 1 diabetes. Study as a whole: Similarity in age, gender and cell yields was seen between patients and healthy donors. Across every sample, 107,917,701 sorted cells were examined in total.

V lost 5 bases to trimming and J lost 2 bases, with 13 bases between them. CDR1 SGHVS and CDR2 FQNEAQ come from the germline V gene. This CDR3 has 15 amino acids. This clone was counted between two and nine times. The antigen remains unidentified. Every donor provided one heparinised blood draw, which averaged around 120 mL. Every bit of the isolated RNA underwent reverse transcription, so sequencing read expressed TCRB transcripts. The method was immunoSEQ multiplex PCR; TCRdb's version includes in-frame clones alone and lacks a portion of them. The sample records more than 150,000 clones, about 9.1% being singletons. Study-level results: Across patients, naive, central memory and Treg TCRB repertoires exhibited apparently greater similarity than was observed across healthy donors.

The sequence came from a woman younger than 35 in good health. The sample was central memory CD4+ T cells from blood. This rearrangement joins TRBV7-8 to TRBJ2-1; D unresolved. DNA for the CDR3: TGTGCCAGCAGCCCCGGTGGAGCGACCTACAATGAGCAGTTCTTC. Its translation: CASSPGGATYNEQFF.